Each of the 8 T cell receptor beta chains below was sequenced from the same sample in a study of blood T cell repertoires in COVID-19 (dated by TCRdb to 2020 to 2022). The library came from the immunoSEQ multiplex PCR assay. The source is immuneACCESS, and TCRdb retained only in-frame sequences with V and J called. Part of the clones is not carried over; for the studies checked, unresolved V genes explain less than half of this, and the remainder is unexplained. This sample gives roughly 220,000 clones in total; 88% of them show up just once. The leading ten clones occupy over 12% of the sample. Sequencing used PBMCs or T cells enriched from blood (not recorded which). The source of these receptors is a woman aged 45-60 years with acute COVID-19.

This clone has a single count. This chain links TRBV28 with TRBJ1-6; TRBD1 agrees at 8 bases. Germline CDR1 reads MDHEN; CDR2 reads SYDVKM. V dropped 4 bases and J dropped 7; count of bases not matched to a gene: 6. The CDR3 is 15 residues long. The CDR3, as DNA: TGTGCCAGCAGTTCTGCAGGGGGCGTGAATTCACCCCTCCACTTT. Its translation: CASSSAGGVNSPLHF.

The chain joins TRBV7-6 to TRBJ1-1; 9 bases fit TRBD1. This CDR3 is 15 amino acids long. CDR1 is SGHVS, CDR2 FNYEAQ, per germline. The junction had 6 bases not matched to a gene; V was cut back by 4 bases and J by 3 bases. As DNA, the CDR3 is TGTGCCAGCAGCTCGGGACAGGGACAACACACTGAAGCTTTCTTT. As protein: CASSSGQGQHTEAFF. The entire variable domain, with the rest obtained from reference TRBV7-6 and TRBJ1-1, is as follows: GAGVSQSPRYKVTKRGQDVALRCDPISGHVSLYWYRQALGQGPEFLTYFNYEAQQDKSGLPNDRFSAERPEGSISTLTIQRTEQRDSAMYRCASSSGQGQHTEAFFGQGTRLTVV.

This clone was seen a single time. This chain links TRBV30 with TRBJ2-2; 9 bases fit TRBD2. The CDR3 contains 15 residues. CDR1 is GTSNPN, CDR2 SVGIG, per germline (reference sequence). V trimming: 2 bases; J trimming: 0 bases; junction bases outside the gene matches: 1. CDR3 nucleotides: TGTGCCTGGAGTAGACTAGCGGCGAACACCGGGGAGCTGTTTTTT. It specifies CAWSRLAANTGELFF.

CDR3 sequence (DNA): TGTGCCAGCAGCACCAAGGGACTAGCGGGAGATGAGCAGTTCTTC. Protein product: CASSTKGLAGDEQFF. J is TRBJ2-1 and V is TRBV7-9, with TRBD2 identical over 14 bases. The V and J ends lost 5 bases and 8 bases, in that order; junction bases with no gene match: 5. The CDR3 covers 15 residues. In germline, CDR1 is SEHNR, CDR2 FQNEAQ (reference sequence).

As to this clone: One end of the junction is discordant with germline, which a read error may explain. The identical CDR3 is also encoded by other nucleotide sequences in the sample. The rearrangement links TRBV18 to TRBJ2-1; 10 nucleotides align to TRBD2. This CDR3 is built from 17 residues. CDR1 and CDR2 from the germline V gene are KGHSH and LQKENI. CDR3 sequence reads: CASSPLSGRPRYNEQFF. The CDR3 DNA follows: TGTGCTAGCTCACCACTTAGCGGGAGGCCGAGATACAATGAGCAGTTCTTC. Supplemented by reference TRBV18 and TRBJ2-1, the full variable domain reads NAGVMQNPRHLVRRRGQEARLRCSPMKGHSHVYWYRQLPEEGLKFMVYLQKENIIDESGMPKERFSAEFPKEGPSILRIQQVVRGDSAAYFCASSPLSGRPRYNEQFFGPGTRLTVL.

The genes are TRBV28 and TRBJ1-2, with TRBD1 identical over 9 bases. The CDR3 is made up of 17 amino acids. Germline CDR1 and CDR2: MDHEN and SYDVKM. With V trimmed by 3 bases and J by 4 bases, 12 bases remained unmatched. CDR3 DNA sequence: TGTGCCAGCAGTTTTCTCGTGGGGACAGGGATCGGCTATGGCTACACCTTC. Translating it yields CASSFLVGTGIGYGYTF.

The genes are TRBV19 and TRBJ2-1; TRBD2 agrees at 12 bases. The V and J ends lost 4 bases and 7 bases, in that order; junction bases with no gene match: 5. There are 15 residues in the CDR3. The germline gives CDR1 LNHDA, CDR2 SQIVND (reference sequence). The CDR3 nucleotides are TGTGCCAGTAGTACGGTACTAGCGGGAGGTAATGAGCAGTTCTTC. This codes for CASSTVLAGGNEQFF.

This clone was counted a few times. V gene TRBV12-3 or TRBV12-4 combines with J gene TRBJ2-3; D is undetermined. This CDR3 is 11 amino acids long. V was pared by 4 bases and J by 5 bases, with 4 bases between. CDR3 amino acids: CASSSQDTQYF. Here the CDR3 DNA reads TGTGCCAGCAGTTCCCAAGATACGCAGTATTTT.